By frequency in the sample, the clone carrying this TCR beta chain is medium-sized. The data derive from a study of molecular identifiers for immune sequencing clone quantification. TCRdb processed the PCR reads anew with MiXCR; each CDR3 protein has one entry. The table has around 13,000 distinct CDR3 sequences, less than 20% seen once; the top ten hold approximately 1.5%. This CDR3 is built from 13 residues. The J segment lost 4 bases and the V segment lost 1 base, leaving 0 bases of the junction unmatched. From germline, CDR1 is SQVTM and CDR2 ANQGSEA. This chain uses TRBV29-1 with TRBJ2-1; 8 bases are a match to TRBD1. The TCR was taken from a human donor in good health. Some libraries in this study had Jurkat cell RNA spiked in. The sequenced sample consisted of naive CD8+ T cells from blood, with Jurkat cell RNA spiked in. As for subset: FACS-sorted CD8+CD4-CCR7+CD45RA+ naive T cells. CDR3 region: CSVEGDRYNEQFF. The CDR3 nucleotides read TGCAGCGTTGAAGGGGACAGGTACAATGAGCAGTTCTTC.